The 22 T cell receptor beta chains reported below all come from one sample, sequenced in a study of response to subunit inactivated influenza vaccine. TCRdb analysed the RT-PCR reads with MiXCR anew, one entry per CDR3 protein. The sample holds 650,000 to 850,000 distinct CDR3 sequences; about 15% are singletons and the top ten take 6% to 7%. Sequencing was performed on PBMCs from blood, taken 14 to 15 days before vaccination. The source of these receptors is a man in his forties or fifties who received an inactivated influenza vaccine.

This clonotype was seen repeatedly, ten times or more. Here the CDR3 DNA reads TGTGCCACCAGTGATTTGCAGGCAGGGGCAACAGATACGCAGTATTTT. This encodes CATSDLQAGATDTQYF. This sequence joins TRBV24-1 and TRBJ2-3, with D possibly being TRBD1 (6 bases). CDR3 length: 16 amino acids. Germline V gives CDR1 KGHDR, CDR2 SFDVKD. Trimming took off 0 bases at V and 3 bases at J, with 12 bases between the two ends.

This clonotype showed up just a few times. The junction and the germline gene differ at one end; a read error may be behind it. The rearrangement links TRBV7-9 to TRBJ2-7; the match to TRBD1 covers 10 bases. Germline loops: CDR1 SEHNR, CDR2 FQNEAQ (reference sequence). This CDR3 is 13 amino acids long. CDR3 sequence reads: CPSGTGEYYEQYF. The CDR3 bases are TGTCCCAGCGGGACAGGGGAATACTACGAGCAGTACTTC.

In its sample, this clonotype was seen a few times. The chain combines TRBV9 with TRBJ2-6; 9 bases match TRBD1. V gave up 3 bases and J gave up 2 bases; unmatched junction bases: 15. Germline V gene lookup returns CDR1 SGDLS and CDR2 YYNGEE. The CDR3 sequence is 20 residues long. The CDR3 sequence is CASSARSSGTGTTGANVLTF. CDR3 DNA: TGTGCCAGCAGCGCCCGGAGTTCCGGGACAGGGACCACTGGGGCCAACGTCCTGACTTTC.

A few counts support this clonotype. This rearrangement joins TRBV15 to TRBJ2-7; the D gene is possibly TRBD1 (5 bases). Germline CDR1 reads LNHNV; CDR2 reads YYDKDF (reference sequence). The CDR3 contains 16 residues. The V gene lost 5 bases and the J gene lost 0 bases, with 17 bases spanning the gap. CDR3 region: CATSPLKGFVSYEQYF. The CDR3 DNA follows: TGTGCCACCAGCCCTTTGAAGGGGTTCGTCTCCTACGAGCAGTACTTC.

This clonotype was observed a handful of times. The chain's CDR3 is CASSLENRASGNTIYF. The CDR3 DNA follows: TGTGCCAGCAGCTTAGAAAACAGGGCTTCTGGAAACACCATATATTTT. This rearrangement joins TRBV7-6 to TRBJ1-3, with a weak D call TRBD1 (6 bases). Between the trimmed V and J ends, which lost 1 base and 1 base, there was a span of 11 bases. CDR3 size: 16 residues. Looked up from germline, CDR1 is SGHVS and CDR2 is FNYEAQ.

This clonotype was counted a few times. The chain joins TRBV9 to TRBJ2-5, with D perhaps assigned TRBD1 or TRBD2 (6 bases each). This CDR3 has 17 residues. Germline-derived CDR1 and CDR2 are SGDLS and YYNGEE. V was trimmed by 3 bases and J by 5 bases, leaving 23 bases between them. The CDR3 sequence: CASSASPEGGIRETQYF. The CDR3 DNA is TGTGCCAGCAGCGCCTCTCCGGAGGGGGGTATTCGGGAGACCCAGTACTTC.

The chain uses TRBV4-1 and TRBJ2-7; no reliable D call. Germline V lookup: CDR1 MGHRA, CDR2 YSYEKL. V gave up 1 base and J gave up 6 bases, with 13 bases separating them. This CDR3 contains 14 residues. In DNA, the CDR3 is TGCGCCAGCAGCCAAGGGCCCCGGATGGGCGAGCAGTACTTC. Translating it yields CASSQGPRMGEQYF.

This clonotype appeared a few times. This chain joins TRBV5-1 and TRBJ1-3, with D perhaps TRBD1 (5 bases). Germline lookup yields CDR1 SGHRS and CDR2 YFSETQ. This CDR3 is built from 15 residues. V shed 0 bases and J shed 1 base, with 8 bases lying between them. CDR3 protein: CASSLEGASGNTIYF. Here the CDR3 DNA reads TGCGCCAGCAGCTTGGAAGGGGCATCTGGAAACACCATATATTTT. Together with reference TRBV5-1 and TRBJ1-3, the CDR3 gives the full variable domain: KAGVTQTPRYLIKTRGQQVTLSCSPISGHRSVSWYQQTPGQGLQFLFEYFSETQRNKGNFPGRFSGRQFSNSRSEMNVSTLELGDSALYLCASSLEGASGNTIYFGEGSWLTVV.

V gene TRBV20-1 combines with J gene TRBJ2-1, with TRBD1 as a possible D gene (5 bases). Germline lookup yields CDR1 DFQATT and CDR2 SNEGSKA (reference sequence). The CDR3 covers 14 residues. Trimming pared 0 bases from V and 6 bases from J, leaving 12 bases between. The chain's CDR3 is CSAREGEVINEQFF. Written as DNA, the CDR3 is TGCAGTGCTAGAGAAGGGGAAGTTATCAATGAGCAGTTCTTC.

This clonotype appeared many times. The rearrangement uses TRBV4-2 and TRBJ1-2; D ambiguous. CDR1 and CDR2 from the germline V gene are LGHNA and YNFKEQ. The CDR3 is 14 residues long. V dropped 5 bases and J dropped 0 bases, with 10 bases sitting between them. The DNA for the CDR3 is TGTGCCAGCAGCATTTCCGGGACTAACTATGGCTACACCTTC. It specifies CASSISGTNYGYTF.

V and J are TRBV29-1 and TRBJ2-3; 9 nucleotides line up with TRBD2. Germline V gives CDR1 SQVTM, CDR2 ANQGSEA. The CDR3 length is 14 residues. V was pared by 7 bases and J by 6 bases, with 11 bases of the junction left unmatched. The CDR3 protein is CSGQTSGRPDTQYF. The CDR3 nucleotides read TGCAGCGGTCAGACTAGCGGTCGCCCCGATACGCAGTATTTT.

This clonotype was recorded many times. The V call is TRBV5-1, the J call TRBJ2-2; 9 nucleotides align to TRBD1. This CDR3 is 15 amino acids long. The V and J ends lost 4 bases and 4 bases, in that order; junction bases with no gene match: 5. CDR1 and CDR2 (germline): SGHRS, YFSETQ. In DNA form, the CDR3 reads TGCGCCAGCAGCGACGGACAGGGGAGCACCGGGGAGCTGTTTTTT. Encoded protein: CASSDGQGSTGELFF. The complete variable domain, with remaining parts taken from reference TRBV5-1 and TRBJ2-2, reads KAGVTQTPRYLIKTRGQQVTLSCSPISGHRSVSWYQQTPGQGLQFLFEYFSETQRNKGNFPGRFSGRQFSNSRSEMNVSTLELGDSALYLCASSDGQGSTGELFFGEGSRLTVL.

The V call is TRBV6-5, the J call TRBJ2-1, with D unclear. The germline V gene encodes CDR1 MNHEY and CDR2 SVGAGI. The V gene lost 0 bases and the J gene lost 14 bases, with 14 bases spanning the gap. CDR3 length equals 13 residues. CDR3 coding DNA: TGTGCCAGCAGTTACTCCGGAAGAGTTAGGGAGTTCTTC. Translation gives CASSYSGRVREFF.

The chain joins TRBV7-9 to TRBJ2-2, with D tentatively TRBD2 (5 bases). From germline, CDR1 is SEHNR and CDR2 FQNEAQ (reference sequence). Trimming cost V 0 bases and J 3 bases, with 8 bases left between them. This CDR3 has 15 amino acids. The CDR3 DNA sequence: TGTGCCAGCAGCTTAGCGCGAGGGCACACCGGGGAGCTGTTTTTT. Translating it yields CASSLARGHTGELFF. The whole variable domain, filled in from reference TRBV7-9 and TRBJ2-2, reads DTGVSQNPRHKITKRGQNVTFRCDPISEHNRLYWYRQTLGQGPEFLTYFQNEAQLEKSRLLSDRFSAERPKGSFSTLEIQRTEQGDSAMYLCASSLARGHTGELFFGEGSRLTVL.

This clonotype was detected only a few times. The rearrangement uses TRBV7-2 and TRBJ1-4; TRBD1 aligns across 7 bases. J gave up 5 bases and V 5 bases, and 5 bases lay outside the gene matches. Germline V gives CDR1 SGHTA, CDR2 FQGNSA. The CDR3 has 14 amino acids. The CDR3 loop reads CASSTQGMNEKLFF. CDR3 bases: TGTGCCAGCAGCACACAGGGGATGAATGAAAAACTGTTTTTT. Complete variable domain (other parts from reference TRBV7-2 and TRBJ1-4): GAGVSQSPSNKVTEKGKDVELRCDPISGHTALYWYRQSLGQGLEFLIYFQGNSAPDKSGLPSDRFSAERTGGSVSTLTIQRTQQEDSAVYLCASSTQGMNEKLFFGSGTQLSVL.

This clonotype was picked up a small number of times. This chain uses TRBV6-1 with TRBJ1-1; no firm D call. The germline V gene has CDR1 MNHNS and CDR2 SASEGT. Trimming stripped 3 bases from V and 0 bases from J, with 8 bases between. The CDR3 consists of 14 residues. The CDR3 here is CASSEPGMNTEAFF. The CDR3, as DNA: TGTGCCAGCAGTGAGCCCGGGATGAACACTGAAGCTTTCTTT.

The rearrangement links TRBV7-6 to TRBJ2-1; weak D call: TRBD1 (6 bases). The ends were cut back, 1 base at V and 0 bases at J, with 19 bases in the middle. The CDR3 length is 19 residues. Germline V gene lookup returns CDR1 SGHVS and CDR2 FNYEAQ. CDR3 residues: CASSLGGLLGGISYNEQFF. The CDR3 DNA sequence: TGTGCCAGCAGCTTAGGAGGGTTGCTAGGGGGTATCTCCTACAATGAGCAGTTCTTC.

CDR3 protein: CASSFTPPGQGLADTQYF. As DNA, the CDR3 is TGTGCCAGCAGTTTCACGCCACCGGGACAGGGGTTGGCAGATACGCAGTATTTT. This sequence joins TRBV27 and TRBJ2-3; 10 bases line up with TRBD1. Germline V gives CDR1 MNHEY, CDR2 SMNVEV (reference sequence). The CDR3 is 18 residues long. The V segment lost 3 bases and the J segment 4 bases; nucleotides outside the gene matches: 13.

V gene TRBV12-3 or TRBV12-4 combines with J gene TRBJ2-3; D gene uncertain. With 6 bases removed from V and 6 bases from J, the gap between germline ends came to 13 bases. The CDR3 length is 13 residues. CDR3 region: CASSSRRVDTQYF. CDR3 sequence (DNA): TGTGCCAGCAGCTCTAGGAGAGTTGATACGCAGTATTTT.

This sequence joins TRBV10-3 and TRBJ2-3; a weak D match, TRBD2 (7 bases). Germline V gene lookup returns CDR1 ENHRY and CDR2 SYGVKD. The germline V and J ends were trimmed by 7 bases and 0 bases, with 11 bases remaining between them. This CDR3 spans 14 amino acids. CDR3: CAINSGGSTDTQYF. The DNA of the CDR3 is TGTGCCATCAACTCGGGGGGCAGCACAGATACGCAGTATTTT.

This clonotype was seen many times. The V call is TRBV14, the J call TRBJ2-7; TRBD2 might be the D (5 bases). V was clipped by 0 bases and J by 7 bases, with 16 bases between them. This CDR3 comprises 15 residues. Per germline, CDR1 SGHDN and CDR2 FVKESK. CDR3 nucleotides: TGTGCCAGCAGCCAAGATCTAGCTTTTTTCCGGGAGCAGTACTTC. Translated, it gives CASSQDLAFFREQYF.

This clonotype was seen many times. The CDR3 nucleotides read TGTGCCAGCAGCCCTCCTGCAGGGCGGATCTACGAGCAGTACTTC. Translated, it gives CASSPPAGRIYEQYF. The chain carries TRBV5-6 and TRBJ2-7; TRBD1 might be the D (5 bases). Germline V gene sequence: CDR1 SGHDT, CDR2 YYEEEE. Trimming removed 4 bases from V and 3 bases from J, with 17 bases in between. The CDR3 sequence is 15 residues long.